The clone carrying this TCR beta chain was counted ten times or more. Its antigen is still unknown. Using its own MiXCR run on the 5' RACE reads, TCRdb lists one record per CDR3 protein. The sample lists 23,000 or so distinct CDR3 sequences, less than 15% occurring once. The data belong to a study of neurological immune-mediated disorders. Study observations and caveats: The study found the most TCR clonal expansion in HTLV-1-associated myelopathy and the least in multiple sclerosis, below healthy controls.

Germline-derived CDR1 and CDR2 are SGHAT and FQNNGV. This CDR3 is built from 14 residues. Trimming removed 5 bases from V and 5 bases from J; junction bases left unmatched: 6. The sequence was collected from an older woman with HTLV-1-associated myelopathy (HAM/TSP). Specimen: PBMCs. This chain links TRBV11-2 with TRBJ2-3; the match to TRBD2 covers 8 bases. The CDR3 reads CASSPRTSLDTQYF. The CDR3 region has the DNA TGTGCCAGCAGCCCGAGGACTAGCCTAGATACGCAGTATTTT.